These T cell receptor beta chains were read from a single sample in a study of molecular identifiers for immune sequencing clone quantification. TCRdb called the PCR reads again in MiXCR, with one record for every CDR3 protein. The data show approximately 680,000 distinct CDR3 sequences, 25% seen once. Sequenced: naive CD8+ T cells from blood, with Jurkat cell RNA spiked in. These receptors came from a human donor in good health. Some libraries in this study had Jurkat cell RNA spiked in. CDR3s include the opening cysteine and the closing phenylalanine or tryptophan. The D gene is left open where the match is weak. Not every row has a clone size; where given, it reads once, few, many or a size class.

j_call v_call d_call clone_size cdr3_aa cdr3_nt
TRBJ1-1 TRBV5-1 TRBD1 few CASSLVYRGNTEAFF TGCGCCAGCAGCTTGGTTTACAGGGGGAACACTGAAGCTTTCTTT
TRBJ1-6 TRBV6-5 NA many CASSYKLYYNSPLHF TGTGCCAGCAGTTATAAATTATATTATAATTCACCCCTCCACTTT
TRBJ1-1 TRBV6-6 NA many CASSSVTEEAFF TGTGCCAGCAGTTCAGTCACAGAGGAAGCTTTCTTT
TRBJ2-7 TRBV20-1 NA many CSASGAEFSYEQYF TGCAGTGCGTCCGGGGCAGAATTTTCCTACGAGCAGTACTTC
TRBJ2-7 TRBV7-2 TRBD1 NA CASNSGSGGIYEQYF TGTGCCAGCAACTCAGGGTCAGGGGGCATCTACGAGCAGTACTTC
TRBJ2-7 TRBV20-1 NA NA CSARDPNQPYYEQYF TGCAGTGCTAGAGATCCCAACCAGCCCTACTACGAGCAGTACTTC
TRBJ1-5 TRBV6-5 NA many CASSYTSSNQPQHF TGTGCCAGCAGTTACACCTCCAGCAATCAGCCCCAGCATTTT
TRBJ2-6 TRBV29-1 TRBD1 many CSVVGQGLNGANVLTF TGCAGCGTTGTAGGACAGGGGTTGAATGGGGCCAACGTCCTGACTTTC
TRBJ1-1 TRBV5-6 NA NA CASSLRGPSKF TGTGCCAGCAGCTTGAGGGGTCCGTCAAAGTTT
TRBJ2-3 TRBV7-9 TRBD1 many CASSLTGDPDTQYF TGTGCCAGCAGCTTAACAGGGGACCCAGATACGCAGTATTTT
TRBJ2-7 TRBV7-6 NA few CASGESSGISYEQYF TGTGCCAGCGGGGAATCGTCAGGGATCTCCTACGAGCAGTACTTC
TRBJ2-7 TRBV11-2 NA few CASSLDWTVGYYEQYF TGTGCCAGCAGCTTAGATTGGACAGTTGGATATTACGAGCAGTACTTC
TRBJ2-2 TRBV24-1 TRBD1 NA CATSDPPQGAYTRELFF TGTGCCACCAGTGACCCCCCTCAGGGGGCCTACACCAGGGAGCTGTTTTTT
TRBJ2-7 TRBV2 NA NA CASRDTYEQYF TGTGCCAGCAGGGATACGTACGAGCAGTACTTC
TRBJ1-1 TRBV7-9 NA few CASSSSTGLSVTKAFF TGTGCCAGCAGCTCGTCTACGGGACTCTCCGTAACTAAAGCTTTCTTT
TRBJ2-3 TRBV7-9 NA many CASSLRDSPQGTQYF TGTGCCAGCAGCTTGCGGGACAGTCCTCAGGGTACGCAGTATTTT
TRBJ1-4 TRBV4-3 NA NA CASSQDSAGPNEKLFF TGCGCCAGCAGCCAAGATTCCGCAGGCCCTAATGAAAAACTGTTTTTT
TRBJ2-5 TRBV2 TRBD2 NA CASRTSGYRQESQYF TGTGCCAGCAGGACTAGCGGCTATAGACAAGAGAGCCAGTACTTC
TRBJ2-5 TRBV28 NA NA CASTTAALGETQYF TGTGCCAGCACCACTGCGGCCCTGGGGGAGACCCAGTACTTC
TRBJ1-1 TRBV9 NA NA CASSGNREQKEAFF TGTGCCAGCAGCGGAAACAGAGAACAAAAGGAAGCTTTCTTT
TRBJ1-6 TRBV30 NA NA CAWSVGFPGSPLHF TGTGCCTGGAGCGTTGGGTTTCCTGGTTCACCCCTCCACTTT
TRBJ2-3 TRBV20-1 TRBD2 NA CSAPGGALAGVGPSTDTQYF TGCAGTGCCCCTGGGGGTGCACTAGCGGGAGTAGGGCCTAGCACAGATACGCAGTATTTT
TRBJ2-7 TRBV7-9 NA many CASSDRDMSSSYEQYF TGTGCCAGCAGCGACCGGGACATGTCTAGCTCCTACGAGCAGTACTTC
TRBJ1-1 TRBV5-1 NA many CASSWGNRDANTEAFF TGCGCCAGCAGCTGGGGAAACAGGGACGCGAACACTGAAGCTTTCTTT
TRBJ2-7 TRBV6-1 TRBD1 NA CATTHRGAYEQYF TGTGCCACCACCCACAGGGGGGCCTACGAGCAGTACTTC
TRBJ2-3 TRBV5-4 NA few CASSLPGSSVDTQYF TGTGCCAGCAGCTTGCCCGGGTCTAGCGTAGATACGCAGTATTTT
TRBJ2-7 TRBV9 NA NA CASSPSDQTSYEQYF TGTGCCAGCAGCCCCTCAGATCAGACTTCCTACGAGCAGTACTTC
TRBJ2-3 TRBV7-8 NA many CASSFPTRDKGGTDTQYF TGTGCCAGCAGTTTTCCCACCCGGGATAAGGGTGGCACAGATACGCAGTATTTT
TRBJ2-1 TRBV25-1 TRBD1 few CASSDDRGTDNEQFF TGTGCCAGCAGTGATGACAGGGGTACGGACAATGAGCAGTTCTTC
TRBJ2-7 TRBV7-9 NA many CASSLYSSEQYF TGTGCCAGCAGCTTATACAGCTCCGAGCAGTACTTC
TRBJ2-7 TRBV6-4 NA many CASSESVDEQYF TGTGCCAGCAGTGAGTCGGTAGACGAGCAGTACTTC
TRBJ2-3 TRBV29-1 TRBD2 many CSVDGQGPTSGRAESTDTQYF TGCAGCGTTGACGGTCAGGGACCGACTAGCGGGAGGGCCGAGAGCACAGATACGCAGTATTTT
TRBJ2-6 TRBV23-1 NA many CASSQWSSGANVLTF TGCGCCAGCAGTCAATGGAGCTCTGGGGCCAACGTCCTGACTTTC
TRBJ2-3 TRBV24-1 TRBD2 few CATSDLPPGGGGGPDTQYF TGTGCCACCAGTGATTTGCCTCCGGGGGGGGGAGGCGGGCCAGATACGCAGTATTTT
TRBJ2-1 TRBV27 NA NA CASSFWGFEQFF TGTGCCAGCAGTTTCTGGGGGTTTGAGCAGTTCTTC
TRBJ2-4 TRBV4-1 NA many CASSQDEGLGIQYF TGCGCCAGCAGCCAAGATGAGGGGTTGGGCATTCAGTACTTC
TRBJ2-7 TRBV20-1 TRBD1 NA CSAIAGTGLDEQYF TGCAGTGCTATCGCCGGGACAGGGCTCGACGAGCAGTACTTC